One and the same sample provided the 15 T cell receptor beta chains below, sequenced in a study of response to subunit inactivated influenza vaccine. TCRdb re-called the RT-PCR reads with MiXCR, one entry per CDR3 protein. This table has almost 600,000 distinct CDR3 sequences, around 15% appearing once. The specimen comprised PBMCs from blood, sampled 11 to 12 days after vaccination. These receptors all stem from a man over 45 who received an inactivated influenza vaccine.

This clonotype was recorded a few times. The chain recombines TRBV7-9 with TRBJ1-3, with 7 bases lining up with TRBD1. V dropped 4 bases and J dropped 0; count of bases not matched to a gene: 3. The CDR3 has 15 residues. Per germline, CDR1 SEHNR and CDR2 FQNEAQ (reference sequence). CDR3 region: CASSSYRGSGNTIYF. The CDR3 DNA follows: TGTGCCAGCAGCTCATACAGGGGCTCTGGAAACACCATATATTTT.

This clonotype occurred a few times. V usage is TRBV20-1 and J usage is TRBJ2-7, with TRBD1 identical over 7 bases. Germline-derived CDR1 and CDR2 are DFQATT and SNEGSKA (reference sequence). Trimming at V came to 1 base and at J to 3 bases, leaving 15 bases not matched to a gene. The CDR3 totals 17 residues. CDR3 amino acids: CSARGRVGTETYYEQYF. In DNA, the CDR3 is TGCAGTGCTAGAGGGCGGGTTGGGACAGAGACTTACTACGAGCAGTACTTC.

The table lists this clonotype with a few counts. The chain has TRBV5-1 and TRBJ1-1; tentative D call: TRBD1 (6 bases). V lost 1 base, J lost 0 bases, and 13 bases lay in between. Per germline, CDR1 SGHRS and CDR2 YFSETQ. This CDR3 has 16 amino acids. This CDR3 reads CASSLLAGALNTEAFF. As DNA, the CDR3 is TGCGCCAGCAGCTTGCTTGCAGGGGCTCTGAACACTGAAGCTTTCTTT.

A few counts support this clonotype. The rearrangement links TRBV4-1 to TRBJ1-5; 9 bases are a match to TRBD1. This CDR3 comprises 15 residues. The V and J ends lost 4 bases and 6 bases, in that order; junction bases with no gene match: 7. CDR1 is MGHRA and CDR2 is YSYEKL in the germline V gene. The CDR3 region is CASSPSGTGTQPQHF. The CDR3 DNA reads TGCGCCAGCAGCCCATCCGGGACAGGGACTCAGCCCCAGCATTTT.

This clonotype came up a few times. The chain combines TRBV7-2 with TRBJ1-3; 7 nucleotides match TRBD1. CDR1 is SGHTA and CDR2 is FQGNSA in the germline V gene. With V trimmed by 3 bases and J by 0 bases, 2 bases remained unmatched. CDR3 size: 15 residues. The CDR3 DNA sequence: TGTGCCAGCAGCTTGACAGGGAACTCTGGAAACACCATATATTTT. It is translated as CASSLTGNSGNTIYF.

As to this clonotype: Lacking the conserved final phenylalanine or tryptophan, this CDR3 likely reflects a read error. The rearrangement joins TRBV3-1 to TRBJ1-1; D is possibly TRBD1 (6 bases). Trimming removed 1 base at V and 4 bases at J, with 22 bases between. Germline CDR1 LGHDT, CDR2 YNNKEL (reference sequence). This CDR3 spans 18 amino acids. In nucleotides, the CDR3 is TGTGCCAGCAGCCAAGGACCGGGACACCTCTCCCAGGGCACTGAAGCTTTCTAT. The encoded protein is CASSQGPGHLSQGTEAFY.

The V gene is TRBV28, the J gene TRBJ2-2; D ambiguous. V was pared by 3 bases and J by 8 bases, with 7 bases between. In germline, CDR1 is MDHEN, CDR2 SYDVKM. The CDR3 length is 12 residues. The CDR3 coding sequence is TGTGCCAGCAGTTTCAATTTGGGGGAGCTGTTTTTT. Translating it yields CASSFNLGELFF.

CDR3 nucleotides: TGTGCCAGCAGCCAAGGGCAGGGGAAGTTTTATGGCTACACCTTC. Translated: CASSQGQGKFYGYTF. V gene TRBV4-2 combines with J gene TRBJ1-2; weak D call: TRBD1 (6 bases). CDR3 length: 15 amino acids. Trimming stripped 1 base from V and 5 bases from J, with 14 bases between. In germline, CDR1 is LGHNA, CDR2 YNFKEQ.

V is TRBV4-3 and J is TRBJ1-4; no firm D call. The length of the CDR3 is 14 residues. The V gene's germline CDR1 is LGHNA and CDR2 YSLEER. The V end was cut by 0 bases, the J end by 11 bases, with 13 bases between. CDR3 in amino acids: CASSQEVRLGKLFF. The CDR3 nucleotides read TGCGCCAGCAGCCAAGAGGTTCGGTTGGGGAAACTGTTTTTT.

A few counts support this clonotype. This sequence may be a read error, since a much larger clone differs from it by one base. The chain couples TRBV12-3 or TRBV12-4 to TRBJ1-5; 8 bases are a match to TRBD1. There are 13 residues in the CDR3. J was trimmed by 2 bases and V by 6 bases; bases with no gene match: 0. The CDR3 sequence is CASRTGGNQPQHF. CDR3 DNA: TGTGCCAGCAGGACAGGGGGCAATCAGCCCCAGCATTTT.

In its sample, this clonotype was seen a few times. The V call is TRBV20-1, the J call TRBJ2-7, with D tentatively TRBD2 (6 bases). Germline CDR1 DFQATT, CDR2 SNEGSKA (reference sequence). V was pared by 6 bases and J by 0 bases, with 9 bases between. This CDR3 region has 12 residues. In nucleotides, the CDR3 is TGCAGTGCCCCGGGAGTCTCCTACGAGCAGTACTTC. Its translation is CSAPGVSYEQYF.

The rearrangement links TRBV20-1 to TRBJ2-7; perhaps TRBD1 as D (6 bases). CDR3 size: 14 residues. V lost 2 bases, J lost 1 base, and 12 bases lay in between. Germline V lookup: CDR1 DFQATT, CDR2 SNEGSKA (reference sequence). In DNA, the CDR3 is TGCAGTGCTAGACTCCAGGGGCTGTCCTACGAGCAGTACTTC. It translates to CSARLQGLSYEQYF.

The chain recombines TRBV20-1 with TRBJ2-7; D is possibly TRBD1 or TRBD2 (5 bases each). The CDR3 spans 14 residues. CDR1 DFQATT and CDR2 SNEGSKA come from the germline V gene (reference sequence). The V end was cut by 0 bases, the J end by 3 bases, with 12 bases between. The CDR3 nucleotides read TGCAGTGCTAGAGACACCCGGGACGACTACGAGCAGTACTTC. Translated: CSARDTRDDYEQYF.

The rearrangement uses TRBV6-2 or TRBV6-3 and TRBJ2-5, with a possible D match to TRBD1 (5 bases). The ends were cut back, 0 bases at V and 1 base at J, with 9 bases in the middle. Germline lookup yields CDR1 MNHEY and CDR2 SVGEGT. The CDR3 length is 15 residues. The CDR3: CASSYSDIFQETQYF. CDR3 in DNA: TGTGCCAGCAGTTACTCGGACATTTTCCAAGAGACCCAGTACTTC.

The CDR3 sequence is CSASRDRGRGETQYF. DNA of the CDR3: TGCAGTGCTTCCCGGGACAGGGGGCGCGGGGAGACCCAGTACTTC. The chain couples TRBV20-1 to TRBJ2-5; 12 bases fit TRBD1. After removal of 5 bases from V and 5 bases from J, the junction contained 9 bases not matched to a gene. Germline values: CDR1 DFQATT, CDR2 SNEGSKA (reference sequence). The CDR3 covers 15 residues.